This is a list of T cell receptor beta chains from one sample in a study of cytomegalovirus exposure and HLA in healthy donors. The repertoire was sequenced with immunoSEQ multiplex PCR; TCRdb's copy has only in-frame clones and lacks some. This table holds fewer than 55,000 clones, roughly 70% found once. Sequencing was carried out using PBMCs. The receptors were sampled from a woman between 50 and 59 years old in good health and CMV-seropositive. CDR3s include the opening cysteine and the closing phenylalanine or tryptophan. A D gene is named only where the DNA matches it firmly. The size field is filled for only some rows; it gives once, few, many or a size class.

clone size: .; D gene: TRBD2; V gene: TRBV2; J gene: TRBJ2-5; CDR3 protein: CASGPSGRRVETQYF; CDR3 DNA: TGTGCCAGCGGACCTAGCGGGAGAAGGGTAGAGACCCAGTACTTC
clone size: once; D gene: .; V gene: TRBV2; J gene: TRBJ1-5; CDR3 protein: CASDTLGNQPQHF; CDR3 DNA: TGTGCCAGTGACACTCTCGGCAATCAGCCCCAGCATTTT
clone size: few; D gene: TRBD1; V gene: TRBV11-2; J gene: TRBJ1-6; CDR3 protein: CASSGRTGVESPLHF; CDR3 DNA: TGTGCCAGCAGCGGACGGACAGGGGTAGAGTCACCCCTCCACTTT
clone size: few; D gene: .; V gene: TRBV6-5; J gene: TRBJ2-7; CDR3 protein: CASSLMTGPYEQYF; CDR3 DNA: TGTGCCAGCAGCCTCATGACAGGCCCCTACGAGCAGTACTTC
clone size: .; D gene: .; V gene: TRBV5-4; J gene: TRBJ1-6; CDR3 protein: CASSLEGVGSPLHF; CDR3 DNA: TGTGCCAGCAGCTTGGAAGGGGTCGGCTCACCCCTCCACTTT
clone size: few; D gene: .; V gene: TRBV7-9; J gene: TRBJ2-1; CDR3 protein: CASSLGPGSNEQFF; CDR3 DNA: TGTGCCAGCAGCTTAGGGCCGGGGAGCAATGAGCAGTTCTTC
clone size: .; D gene: TRBD1; V gene: TRBV7-8; J gene: TRBJ1-2; CDR3 protein: CASSSSGTGGTYGYTF; CDR3 DNA: TGTGCCAGCAGCTCGAGCGGGACAGGTGGTACCTATGGCTACACCTTC
clone size: .; D gene: .; V gene: TRBV6-6; J gene: TRBJ1-3; CDR3 protein: CASRGLYSGNTIYF; CDR3 DNA: TGTGCCAGTAGAGGACTCTACTCTGGGAACACCATATATTTT
clone size: .; D gene: .; V gene: TRBV5-1; J gene: TRBJ2-7; CDR3 protein: CASSADRYEQYF; CDR3 DNA: TGCGCCAGCAGCGCGGACAGATACGAGCAGTACTTC
clone size: .; D gene: TRBD2; V gene: TRBV27; J gene: TRBJ2-3; CDR3 protein: CASSSAGGVKDTQYF; CDR3 DNA: TGTGCCAGCAGTTCAGCGGGAGGAGTGAAGGATACGCAGTATTTT
clone size: .; D gene: .; V gene: TRBV6-5; J gene: TRBJ2-5; CDR3 protein: CASSYSRSQGETQYF; CDR3 DNA: TGTGCCAGCAGTTACTCGAGGTCCCAGGGGGAGACCCAGTACTTC
clone size: once; D gene: .; V gene: TRBV29-1; J gene: TRBJ2-3; CDR3 protein: CSVLLDNTDTQYF; CDR3 DNA: TGCAGCGTTCTGCTCGACAACACAGATACGCAGTATTTT
clone size: .; D gene: .; V gene: TRBV4-2; J gene: TRBJ2-7; CDR3 protein: CASSQDWDMAIYEQYF; CDR3 DNA: TGTGCCAGCAGCCAAGATTGGGACATGGCCATATACGAGCAGTACTTC
clone size: few; D gene: .; V gene: TRBV6-6; J gene: TRBJ1-5; CDR3 protein: CASTPRRDQPQHF; CDR3 DNA: TGTGCCAGCACCCCGAGGCGGGATCAGCCCCAGCATTTT
clone size: once; D gene: .; V gene: TRBV29-1; J gene: TRBJ1-1; CDR3 protein: CSVDGRGEAFF; CDR3 DNA: TGCAGCGTTGATGGCCGGGGAGAAGCTTTCTTT
clone size: few; D gene: .; V gene: TRBV5-1; J gene: TRBJ1-6; CDR3 protein: CASTPTTGSENSPLHF; CDR3 DNA: TGCGCCAGCACACCCACAACAGGGTCCGAAAATTCACCCCTCCACTTT
clone size: few; D gene: .; V gene: TRBV5-1; J gene: TRBJ1-4; CDR3 protein: CASSLVPGDEKLFF; CDR3 DNA: TGCGCCAGCAGCTTGGTTCCCGGTGATGAAAAACTGTTTTTT
clone size: .; D gene: TRBD2; V gene: TRBV13; J gene: TRBJ2-3; CDR3 protein: CASSPRTSGGDTQYF; CDR3 DNA: TGTGCCAGCAGCCCACGGACTAGCGGGGGGGATACGCAGTATTTT
clone size: few; D gene: TRBD2; V gene: TRBV28; J gene: TRBJ2-1; CDR3 protein: CASSPGLAEYNEQFF; CDR3 DNA: TGTGCCAGCAGCCCGGGACTAGCGGAGTACAATGAGCAGTTCTTC
clone size: .; D gene: .; V gene: TRBV15; J gene: TRBJ2-7; CDR3 protein: CATSRDRSSYEQYF; CDR3 DNA: TGTGCCACCAGCAGAGACAGAAGCTCCTACGAGCAGTACTTC
clone size: .; D gene: .; V gene: TRBV7-3; J gene: TRBJ2-7; CDR3 protein: CASSFRGVYEQYF; CDR3 DNA: TGTGCCAGCAGCTTCAGGGGAGTCTACGAGCAGTACTTC
clone size: .; D gene: .; V gene: TRBV7-9; J gene: TRBJ2-7; CDR3 protein: CASSFPRQEEVSYEQYF; CDR3 DNA: TGTGCCAGCAGCTTCCCCCGACAGGAAGAGGTTTCCTACGAGCAGTACTTC
clone size: .; D gene: .; V gene: TRBV27; J gene: TRBJ2-1; CDR3 protein: CASSWGVGGSYNEQFF; CDR3 DNA: TGTGCCAGCAGCTGGGGGGTGGGCGGTTCCTACAATGAGCAGTTCTTC
clone size: .; D gene: TRBD2; V gene: TRBV29-1; J gene: TRBJ2-5; CDR3 protein: CSVGRGRAAETQYF; CDR3 DNA: TGCAGCGTTGGACGAGGGAGGGCGGCGGAGACCCAGTACTTC
clone size: .; D gene: .; V gene: TRBV18; J gene: TRBJ2-7; CDR3 protein: CASSPKSVDGYEQYF; CDR3 DNA: TGTGCCAGCTCGCCTAAGTCCGTTGATGGTTACGAGCAGTACTTC
clone size: .; D gene: .; V gene: TRBV15; J gene: TRBJ1-1; CDR3 protein: CATSSRVEASEAFF; CDR3 DNA: TGTGCCACCAGCTCCCGAGTGGAGGCTTCTGAAGCTTTCTTT
clone size: .; D gene: .; V gene: TRBV5-1; J gene: TRBJ1-1; CDR3 protein: CASSLEPTVNTEAFF; CDR3 DNA: TGCGCCAGCAGCTTGGAGCCGACAGTGAACACTGAAGCTTTCTTT
clone size: .; D gene: TRBD1; V gene: TRBV6-1; J gene: TRBJ2-3; CDR3 protein: CASSGPGQGFGDTQYF; CDR3 DNA: TGTGCCAGCAGTGGCCCGGGACAGGGTTTCGGTGATACGCAGTATTTT
clone size: .; D gene: TRBD1; V gene: TRBV27; J gene: TRBJ1-4; CDR3 protein: CASSLGPRTGTYEKLFF; CDR3 DNA: TGTGCCAGCAGTTTAGGGCCGAGGACAGGGACTTATGAAAAACTGTTTTTT
clone size: .; D gene: TRBD2; V gene: TRBV27; J gene: TRBJ2-7; CDR3 protein: CASSLKHSGRGYEQYF; CDR3 DNA: TGTGCCAGCAGTTTAAAACATAGCGGGAGAGGGTACGAGCAGTACTTC
clone size: .; D gene: .; V gene: TRBV28; J gene: TRBJ1-1; CDR3 protein: CATHSTGNTEAFF; CDR3 DNA: TGTGCCACCCACTCCACGGGGAACACTGAAGCTTTCTTT
clone size: once; D gene: .; V gene: TRBV7-6; J gene: TRBJ2-5; CDR3 protein: CASSSGAGPQETQYF; CDR3 DNA: TGTGCCAGCAGCTCTGGGGCGGGGCCCCAAGAGACCCAGTACTTC
clone size: few; D gene: .; V gene: TRBV4-3; J gene: TRBJ1-4; CDR3 protein: CASSQPSGGVREKLFF; CDR3 DNA: TGCGCCAGCAGCCAACCGAGTGGGGGCGTTCGAGAAAAACTGTTTTTT
clone size: .; D gene: .; V gene: TRBV6-1; J gene: TRBJ2-4; CDR3 protein: CASSEYSIAKNIQYF; CDR3 DNA: TGTGCCAGCAGTGAATACTCCATAGCCAAAAACATTCAGTACTTC
clone size: .; D gene: TRBD1; V gene: TRBV18; J gene: TRBJ2-7; CDR3 protein: CASSLRLQGAHEQYF; CDR3 DNA: TGTGCCAGCTCACTACGGCTCCAGGGGGCCCACGAGCAGTACTTC
clone size: .; D gene: TRBD1; V gene: TRBV5-1; J gene: TRBJ1-1; CDR3 protein: CASAPDRVVTEAFF; CDR3 DNA: TGCGCCAGCGCCCCGGACAGGGTGGTCACTGAAGCTTTCTTT
clone size: .; D gene: TRBD2; V gene: TRBV5-4; J gene: TRBJ2-3; CDR3 protein: CASSLGAGGTDTQYF; CDR3 DNA: TGTGCCAGCAGCTTGGGGGCGGGAGGCACAGATACGCAGTATTTT
clone size: .; D gene: TRBD1; V gene: TRBV27; J gene: TRBJ2-3; CDR3 protein: CASRIPGTGKHTQYF; CDR3 DNA: TGTGCCAGCAGAATTCCCGGGACAGGGAAACATACGCAGTATTTT
clone size: .; D gene: .; V gene: TRBV7-9; J gene: TRBJ2-3; CDR3 protein: CASSLGSTSTDTQYF; CDR3 DNA: TGTGCCAGCAGCTTAGGTTCGACTAGCACAGATACGCAGTATTTT
clone size: .; D gene: TRBD1; V gene: TRBV18; J gene: TRBJ2-2; CDR3 protein: CASSPRTGMDTGELFF; CDR3 DNA: TGTGCCAGCTCACCACGGACAGGGATGGACACCGGGGAGCTGTTTTTT
clone size: few; D gene: TRBD1; V gene: TRBV7-9; J gene: TRBJ1-1; CDR3 protein: CASGPNQGATEAFF; CDR3 DNA: TGTGCCAGCGGTCCCAATCAGGGGGCGACTGAAGCTTTCTTT
clone size: .; D gene: .; V gene: TRBV4-3; J gene: TRBJ1-3; CDR3 protein: CASSQESAGASGNTIYF; CDR3 DNA: TGCGCCAGCAGCCAAGAGTCGGCGGGGGCCTCTGGAAACACCATATATTTT
clone size: .; D gene: .; V gene: TRBV7-8; J gene: TRBJ2-5; CDR3 protein: CASSFPSTGQETQYF; CDR3 DNA: TGTGCCAGCAGCTTCCCCTCGACAGGCCAAGAGACCCAGTACTTC
clone size: few; D gene: .; V gene: TRBV7-6; J gene: TRBJ2-7; CDR3 protein: CASSLTPDDSFNEQYF; CDR3 DNA: TGTGCCAGCAGCTTAACGCCGGATGACAGTTTCAACGAGCAGTACTTC
clone size: .; D gene: TRBD2; V gene: TRBV5-1; J gene: TRBJ2-2; CDR3 protein: CASSYYPGAGGSGELFF; CDR3 DNA: TGCGCCAGCAGCTACTACCCCGGGGCGGGGGGATCCGGGGAGCTGTTTTTT
clone size: .; D gene: TRBD2; V gene: TRBV14; J gene: TRBJ2-2; CDR3 protein: CASSPLLAGVTGELFF; CDR3 DNA: TGTGCCAGCAGTCCCCTCCTAGCGGGAGTTACCGGGGAGCTGTTTTTT
clone size: .; D gene: TRBD1; V gene: TRBV11-2; J gene: TRBJ2-2; CDR3 protein: CASSAAGTATGELFF; CDR3 DNA: TGTGCCAGCAGCGCGGCCGGGACAGCAACCGGGGAGCTGTTTTTT